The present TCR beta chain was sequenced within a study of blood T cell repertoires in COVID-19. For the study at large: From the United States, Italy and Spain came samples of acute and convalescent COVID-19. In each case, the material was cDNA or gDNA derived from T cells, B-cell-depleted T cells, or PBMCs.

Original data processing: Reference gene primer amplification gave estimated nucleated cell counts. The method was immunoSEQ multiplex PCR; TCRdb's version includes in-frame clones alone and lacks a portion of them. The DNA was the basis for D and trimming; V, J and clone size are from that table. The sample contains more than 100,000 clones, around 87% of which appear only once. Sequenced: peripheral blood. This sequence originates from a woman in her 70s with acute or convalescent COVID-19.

CDR3 amino acids: CASSLEGAGAQKLFF. DNA for the CDR3: TGTGCCAGCAGCTTAGAGGGGGCAGGCGCCCAAAAACTGTTTTTT. This rearrangement joins TRBV7-3 to TRBJ1-4; 7 bases match TRBD1. Germline-derived CDR1 and CDR2 are SGHTA and FQGTGA. V lost 2 bases, J lost 9 bases, and 9 bases stayed unmatched. This CDR3 spans 15 amino acids.